This T cell receptor beta chain is drawn from a study of monozygotic twins with inflammatory bowel disease. Study-wide results and limits: The data offered no way to tell different T cell subtypes apart. Especially with disease activity, IBD patients had fewer clonotypes in common with others than healthy twins did.

Worth noting for this clonotype: Antigen specificity is unknown.

The CDR3 is made up of 16 amino acids. Per the germline V gene, CDR1 is LGHNA and CDR2 is YNFKEQ. Addition of UMIs with a 6-nucleotide sample barcode was achieved by template switching. TCRdb derives one entry per CDR3 protein from the 5' RACE reads, leaving out DNA. The repertoire table contains 300,000 to 400,000 distinct CDR3 sequences. The chain carries TRBV4-2 and TRBJ2-1; TCRdb reports TRBD2, a call that lacks DNA to check it against. The clonotype originates from a human donor with ulcerative colitis or Crohn's disease, or a healthy co-twin of an affected twin (not recorded which). Sequenced sample: blood. The CDR3 loop reads CASSLRTSGENNEQFF.